A selection of T cell receptor beta chains follows, all from one sample in a study of T cells in tuberculosis. Measured with immunoSEQ multiplex PCR; TCRdb has only the in-frame clones, and not every one. The sample records about 44,000 clones, roughly 96% being singletons. The sequenced sample was PBMCs. These receptors all stem from a donor aged 5-35 years with latent tuberculosis or without tuberculosis infection. Both conserved end residues are part of each CDR3. The order of the fields is clone size, D gene, J gene, V gene, CDR3 DNA, CDR3 protein. The D gene is left open where the match is weak. Clone sizes are given selectively: once, few, many, or a class where the clone is expanded.

- - TRBJ2-7 TRBV7-2 TGTGCCAGCAGCTTTAGCGACCCTGCCTACGAGCAGTACTTC CASSFSDPAYEQYF
- TRBD1 TRBJ2-7 TRBV6-5 TGTGCCAGCAGTTACTACAGGGACAGGGGCTACGAGCAGTACTTC CASSYYRDRGYEQYF
- - TRBJ2-2 TRBV7-8 TGTGCCAGCAGCTTAAACAGGGTTTACACCGGGGAGCTGTTTTTT CASSLNRVYTGELFF
- TRBD2 TRBJ2-7 TRBV10-2 TGCGCCAGCACTAGCGGGGGGGCCTACGAGCAGTACTTC CASTSGGAYEQYF
once - TRBJ2-3 TRBV5-1 TGCGCCAGCAGCTCTACCGGGACAATAACAGATACGCAGTATTTT CASSSTGTITDTQYF
- TRBD2 TRBJ2-7 TRBV6-5 TGTGCCAGCAGCCGACTAGCGCCGGGCTCCGAGCAGTACTTC CASSRLAPGSEQYF
- TRBD1 TRBJ2-4 TRBV7-2 TGTGCCAGCAGCGGCGACCGACAGGGGGCTTTGGACATTCAGTACTTC CASSGDRQGALDIQYF
few TRBD1 TRBJ1-2 TRBV10-1 TGCGCCAGCAGTGAGTCGCCGGACAGGGGTGGCTACACCTTC CASSESPDRGGYTF
- - TRBJ1-1 TRBV12-5 TGTGCTAGTGGTTTGGAGGAGGGGAATACTGAAGCTTTCTTT CASGLEEGNTEAFF
- - TRBJ2-5 TRBV2 TGTGCCAGCAGTGACCCGGACAGCTCCCAAGAGACCCAGTACTTC CASSDPDSSQETQYF
- - TRBJ1-5 TRBV5-5 TGTGCCAGCAGCTTGTCTGCGACAGCACCTAGCAATCAGCCCCAGCATTTT CASSLSATAPSNQPQHF
- - TRBJ1-6 TRBV10-3 TGTGCCATAGATTCGACAGGAGGTTCACCCCTCCACTTT CAIDSTGGSPLHF
- - TRBJ1-1 TRBV9 TGTGCCAGCAGCGTAGCTCCAGGGAAGTATACTGAAGCTTTCTTT CASSVAPGKYTEAFF
- TRBD2 TRBJ2-7 TRBV19 TGTGCCAGTACCCCTGCTAGCGGGAGCTACGAGCAGTACTTC CASTPASGSYEQYF
- - TRBJ2-3 TRBV19 TGTGCCAGTAGCCTCGACTATGTCACAGATACGCAGTATTTT CASSLDYVTDTQYF
few TRBD1 TRBJ1-6 TRBV18 TGTGCCAGCTCACTTACAGGGGGGGATTCACCCCTCCACTTT CASSLTGGDSPLHF